The sequence of this T cell receptor (beta chain) was determined in a study of blood T cell repertoires in COVID-19. The CDR3 sequence is 15 residues long. Germline trimming cut 4 bases from V and 0 bases from J; bases unmatched to any gene: 6. Germline CDR1 and CDR2: LGHDT and YNNKEL (reference sequence). Assay used: immunoSEQ multiplex PCR; TCRdb lists only in-frame clones, some missing. The data contain under 300,000 clones, around nine tenths of them singletons. This chain uses TRBV3-1 (or the pseudogene TRBV3-2) with TRBJ2-7; 7 bases are shared with TRBD2. This receptor was identified in a woman in her 70s with active or convalescent COVID-19. The material sequenced was peripheral blood. CDR3 in amino acids: CASSLAGGSSYEQYF. CDR3 coding DNA: TGTGCCAGCAGCCTTGCCGGGGGGAGCTCCTACGAGCAGTACTTC.